Here is one T cell receptor beta chain with its context. Germline loops: CDR1 SGHAT, CDR2 FQNNGV. The ends lost 5 bases at V and 2 bases at J; junction bases unmatched: 2. The CDR3 spans 13 residues. Sequencing was performed with immunoSEQ multiplex PCR; in TCRdb, only in-frame clones are kept and a portion is missing. The top ten clones hold approximately 2% of a sample with more than 45,000 clones, about 88% of them seen once. These data are taken from a study of lymphopenia after photon versus proton radiotherapy. This TCR was sampled from a man aged 55 to 70 with pancreatic cancer. The rearrangement links TRBV11-2 to TRBJ1-1, with 7 bases fitting TRBD1. Specimen: peripheral blood, collected from a patient treated with proton-based radiotherapy. The CDR3 DNA reads as TGTGCCAGCAGCAGACAGGGTAACACTGAAGCTTTCTTT. This sequence encodes CASSRQGNTEAFF. Drawing the rest from reference TRBV11-2 and TRBJ1-1, the complete variable domain is EAGVAQSPRYKIIEKRQSVAFWCNPISGHATLYWYQQILGQGPKLLIQFQNNGVVDDSQLPKDRFSAERLKGVDSTLKIQPAKLEDSAVYLCASSRQGNTEAFFGQGTRLTVV.